This T cell receptor beta chain came from a study of T cells in Graves' hyperthyroidism and ophthalmopathy. This clonotype was seen repeatedly, ten times or more. The antigen is not known. The source material, RNA transcripts, was used to amplify TCR beta CDR3 regions. When the TCR CDR3 underwent first-round RT-PCR, the HTBI primer set was used. TCRdb redid the calling of the multiplex PCR reads with MiXCR, one entry per CDR3 protein. The sample contains hundreds of thousands of distinct CDR3 sequences, approximately 15% of which appear only once. Any patient presenting with uncontrolled infection, other autoimmune disease, pregnancy or lactation was left out. Extraction of PBMCs used roughly 10 ml of fresh peripheral blood. The study, taken as a whole, reports: Classification by a 13 V-J model distinguished ophthalmopathy from stable hyperthyroidism.

The clonotype was recovered from a woman in her sixties with Graves' ophthalmopathy. The sample taken for sequencing was blood.

The CDR3 spells CASSPYTENTEAFF. The CDR3 coding sequence is TGTGCCAGCAGTCCCTATACCGAGAACACTGAAGCTTTCTTT. This rearrangement joins TRBV27 to TRBJ1-1; D not resolved. The germline CDR1 and CDR2 sequences are MNHEY and SMNVEV (reference sequence). Trimming removed 5 bases from V and 1 base from J, with 11 bases in between. The length of the CDR3 is 14 residues.